A single sample is the source of the 2 T cell receptor beta chains below, sequenced in a study of T cells in localized non-small cell lung cancer. The assay was immunoSEQ multiplex PCR, and TCRdb's table has in-frame clones only and misses some. The sample consists of roughly 38,000 clones, about nine tenths of them appearing once. The sequencing here drew on peripheral blood mononuclear cells, taken before any cancer treatment. These receptors came from an older male donor with stage II lung adenocarcinoma.

This chain connects TRBV19 to TRBJ2-3, with 9 nucleotides matching TRBD1. From germline, CDR1 is LNHDA and CDR2 SQIVND (reference sequence). With V trimmed by 1 base and J by 1 base, 0 bases remained unmatched. This CDR3 is built from 15 residues. CDR3: CASSIGTGGTDTQYF. The CDR3 nucleotides are TGTGCCAGTAGTATAGGGACAGGGGGCACAGATACGCAGTATTTT.

The chain combines TRBV5-1 with TRBJ2-1, with 9 positions matching TRBD1. Losses at the gene ends were 4 bases for V and 3 bases for J; bases not matched to a gene: 5. The CDR3 is 15 residues long. In germline, CDR1 is SGHRS, CDR2 YFSETQ. The CDR3 nucleotides are TGCGCCAGCAGCACCGGGACAGGGCTCTACAATGAGCAGTTCTTC. The encoded protein is CASSTGTGLYNEQFF.